These 23 T cell receptor beta chains originate from one sample sequenced in a study of beta chain features in type 1 diabetes (dated by TCRdb to the late 2010s). The method was the immunoSEQ multiplex PCR assay. The High Capacity cDNA Reverse Transcription Kit was used to reverse transcribe all of the isolated RNA, meaning that expressed TCRB transcripts were what got sequenced. Here the immuneACCESS table is served through TCRdb, limited to in-frame sequences with V and J called. Missing clones are a known gap in these copies; in checked studies unresolved V genes cover under half, and the rest lacks a known reason. The sample table contains over 100,000 clones; only one count was recorded for 40% of them. Around 0.07% of the sample belongs to the ten largest clones. The sample was stem cell memory CD4+ T cells from blood. The intended sense of this specimen's cell subset or site label: stem cell-like memory CD4+ T cells. The receptors were sampled from a woman younger than 35 in good health.

The chain couples TRBV7-9 to TRBJ2-7, with 13 nucleotides matching TRBD2. The length of the CDR3 is 17 residues. Losses at the gene ends were 0 bases for V and 3 bases for J; bases not matched to a gene: 5. CDR1 and CDR2 from the germline V gene are SEHNR and FQNEAQ (reference sequence). The CDR3 DNA follows: TGTGCCAGCAGCTTAGCGAGGACTAGCGGGAGTATCTACGAGCAGTACTTC. This encodes CASSLARTSGSIYEQYF.

The chain uses TRBV2 and TRBJ1-4; D unresolved. This CDR3 region has 14 residues. V was cut by 7 bases and J by 3 bases, with 12 bases left in between. Germline lookup yields CDR1 SNHLY and CDR2 FYNNEI. Here the CDR3 reads CASTTRVANEKLFF. CDR3 sequence (DNA): TGTGCCAGCACCACGAGGGTGGCTAATGAAAAACTGTTTTTT.

The rearrangement uses TRBV2 and TRBJ2-6; weak D call: TRBD1 (5 bases). Trimming stripped 3 bases from V and 1 base from J, with 7 bases between. CDR3 length equals 15 residues. Germline loops: CDR1 SNHLY, CDR2 FYNNEI. CDR3 sequence: CASSDPGSGANVLTF. The CDR3 region has the DNA TGTGCCAGCAGTGATCCAGGGTCTGGGGCCAACGTCCTGACTTTC.

This clone turned up a few times. This chain joins TRBV5-1 and TRBJ2-1; 11 bases align to TRBD2. This CDR3 has 13 amino acids. Germline loops: CDR1 SGHRS, CDR2 YFSETQ. V gave up 5 bases and J gave up 9 bases; unmatched junction bases: 4. CDR3 DNA: TGCGCCAGCAGTCTAGCGGGAGGAACTGAGCAGTTCTTC. Translation: CASSLAGGTEQFF.

This chain links TRBV7-8 with TRBJ1-5, with D possibly being TRBD1 (5 bases). The CDR3 spans 13 residues. CDR1 and CDR2 from the germline V gene are SGHVS and FQNEAQ. Trimming removed 9 bases at V and 4 bases at J, with 13 bases between. CDR3 protein: CASGAGLNQPQHF. CDR3 DNA sequence: TGTGCCAGTGGGGCAGGGCTGAATCAGCCCCAGCATTTT.

This clone was observed a few times. The J gene is TRBJ2-1, the V gene TRBV2, with 10 bases fitting TRBD2. Germline CDR1 SNHLY, CDR2 FYNNEI. The CDR3 has 16 amino acids. Unmatched junction bases numbered 9, after V lost 1 base and J lost 9 bases. The chain's CDR3 is CASSEGRLAGVGEQFF. The CDR3 DNA reads as TGTGCCAGCAGTGAAGGAAGGCTAGCGGGAGTGGGTGAGCAGTTCTTC.

The rearrangement links TRBV12-5 to TRBJ1-1, with a tentative D call TRBD1 (5 bases). V lost 6 bases and J 7 bases, leaving 12 bases between the germline ends. The CDR3 has 12 residues. Germline CDR1 reads LGHNT; CDR2 reads FRNRAP. CDR3 residues: CASGHRGGEAFF. The CDR3 bases are TGTGCTAGTGGCCATAGGGGAGGTGAAGCTTTCTTT.

This clone was detected only once. The V gene is TRBV5-1, the J gene TRBJ2-1, with 8 bases lining up with TRBD2. Germline lookup yields CDR1 SGHRS and CDR2 YFSETQ. After removal of 6 bases from V and 3 bases from J, the junction contained 14 bases not matched to a gene. The CDR3 runs to 17 residues. Written as DNA, the CDR3 is TGCGCCAGCACCCCTCCGGGGGGGACTAGAAACTACAATGAGCAGTTCTTC. Its translation: CASTPPGGTRNYNEQFF.

This clone was picked up a small number of times. The junction shows a germline mismatch at one end, possibly a read error. V is TRBV7-7 and J is TRBJ2-5; TRBD2 might be the D (5 bases). Germline V CDR1 and CDR2: SSHAT, FNYEAQ (reference sequence). This CDR3 has 16 residues. The CDR3 sequence: CASSPGGSAGGETQYF. The CDR3 DNA follows: TGTGCTAGCAGCCCCGGCGGGTCCGCCGGCGGAGAGACCCAGTACTTC.

The rearrangement links TRBV27 to TRBJ1-6; 7 bases fit TRBD1. The CDR3 consists of 14 residues. The germline gives CDR1 MNHEY, CDR2 SMNVEV (reference sequence). The V segment lost 5 bases and the J segment 9 bases; nucleotides outside the gene matches: 7. This CDR3 reads CASSTGVGGSPLHF. The DNA of the CDR3 is TGTGCCAGCAGTACAGGGGTCGGGGGTTCACCCCTCCACTTT.

CDR3 DNA: TGTGCCAGCGTAAGGGACAACAATCAGCCCCAGCATTTT. Translating gives CASVRDNNQPQHF. The rearrangement uses TRBV19 and TRBJ1-5, with D possibly TRBD1 on 6 matching bases. CDR1 and CDR2 (germline): LNHDA, SQIVND (reference sequence). This CDR3 comprises 13 residues. Trimming stripped 9 bases from V and 3 bases from J, with 12 bases between. Supplemented by reference TRBV19 and TRBJ1-5, the full variable domain reads DGGITQSPKYLFRKEGQNVTLSCEQNLNHDAMYWYRQDPGQGLRLIYYSQIVNDFQKGDIAEGYSVSREKKESFPLTVTSAQKNPTAFYLCASVRDNNQPQHFGDGTRLSIL.

The V call is TRBV5-4, the J call TRBJ1-2, with D unresolved. CDR3 size: 13 residues. Trimming cost V 0 bases and J 8 bases, with 11 bases left between them. Germline lookup yields CDR1 SGHNT and CDR2 YYREEE (reference sequence). The CDR3 protein is CASSLVPREGYTF. CDR3 in DNA: TGTGCCAGCAGCTTGGTACCTCGGGAAGGCTACACCTTC.

Details on this clone: One end of the junction varies from germline; a read error may be responsible. V is TRBV25-1 and J is TRBJ2-5; D possibly corresponds to TRBD2 (6 bases). This CDR3 has 12 residues. The germline V gene has CDR1 MGHDK and CDR2 SYGVNS. In DNA form, the CDR3 reads TGTGCCGGCAGTGAGATTCCGGGGGCCCAGTACTTC. Protein product: CAGSEIPGAQYF.

CDR3 nucleotides: TGCAGCGTTGAAATCAGGGGGCTCTCCTACGAGCAGTACTTC. It encodes CSVEIRGLSYEQYF. The chain recombines TRBV29-1 with TRBJ2-7; 8 nucleotides line up with TRBD1. The V gene's germline CDR1 is SQVTM and CDR2 ANQGSEA. V shed 2 bases, J shed 0 bases, and the junction held 3 bases outside the gene matches. The CDR3 length is 14 residues.

The gene calls are TRBV25-1 and TRBJ1-2; D not certain. V was trimmed by 1 base and J by 4 bases, leaving 19 bases between them. The CDR3 totals 17 residues. Germline CDR1 is MGHDK and CDR2 is SYGVNS. CDR3: CASSESGARLGLYGYTF. The CDR3 DNA is TGTGCCAGCAGTGAATCGGGAGCTAGACTGGGCCTCTATGGCTACACCTTC.

In its sample, this clone was seen once. This chain uses TRBV13 with TRBJ1-3; 7 bases match TRBD1. The CDR3 runs to 17 residues. Germline assignment: CDR1 PRHDT and CDR2 FYEKMQ (reference sequence). V shed 5 bases and J 0 bases; nucleotides not matched to a gene: 10. This CDR3 reads CASSALPGTASGNTIYF. CDR3 sequence (DNA): TGTGCCAGCAGCGCACTTCCCGGGACAGCCTCTGGAAACACCATATATTTT.

CDR3 in amino acids: CASSLTAPGRETQYF. For the CDR3, the DNA is TGTGCCAGCAGCTTAACAGCCCCAGGGCGAGAGACCCAGTACTTC. The V and J genes are TRBV7-8 and TRBJ2-5; maybe TRBD1 (5 bases). V lost 2 bases and J lost 4, with 14 bases in between. The germline gives CDR1 SGHVS, CDR2 FQNEAQ. This CDR3 is 15 amino acids long.

The rearrangement uses TRBV27 and TRBJ2-6, with a possible D match to TRBD1 (5 bases). Germline assignment: CDR1 MNHEY and CDR2 SMNVEV (reference sequence). The CDR3 is 15 residues long. V lost 6 bases, J lost 0 bases, and 9 bases lay in between. The DNA of the CDR3 is TGTGCCAGCAGATGGGGCTCCTCTGGGGCCAACGTCCTGACTTTC. Protein: CASRWGSSGANVLTF.

The V and J genes are TRBV4-1 and TRBJ2-7; 12 positions agree with TRBD2. The CDR3 has 15 residues. Looked up from germline, CDR1 is MGHRA and CDR2 is YSYEKL. The V and J ends lost 0 bases and 6 bases, in that order; junction bases with no gene match: 3. CDR3: CASSQDRLAGVEQYF. CDR3 DNA: TGCGCCAGCAGCCAAGATAGACTAGCGGGAGTCGAGCAGTACTTC.

This clone was seen a handful of times. The V and J genes are TRBV19 and TRBJ2-7; a weak D match, TRBD1 (6 bases). The CDR3 contains 12 residues. Germline values: CDR1 LNHDA, CDR2 SQIVND (reference sequence). Between the trimmed V and J ends, which lost 6 bases and 4 bases, there was a span of 10 bases. The CDR3 loop is CASSFDRYEQYF. CDR3 DNA sequence: TGTGCCAGTAGCTTTGACAGGTACGAGCAGTACTTC.

The chain employs TRBV18 and TRBJ1-4; TRBD1 matches 10 bases. The ends lost 2 bases at V and 0 bases at J; junction bases unmatched: 6. The CDR3 consists of 18 residues. Germline-derived CDR1 and CDR2 are KGHSH and LQKENI. The CDR3: CASSPSRDRGATNEKLFF. CDR3 DNA sequence: TGTGCCAGCTCACCATCCCGGGACAGGGGCGCAACTAATGAAAAACTGTTTTTT.

The J gene is TRBJ1-4, the V gene TRBV27, with TRBD1 matching over 8 bases. The CDR3 has 15 amino acids. The V gene end was trimmed by 8 bases and the J gene end by 4 bases; junction bases not matched to a gene: 9. Germline V lookup: CDR1 MNHEY, CDR2 SMNVEV (reference sequence). The CDR3 DNA reads TGTGCCAGCCGATCCAGGGGGCCGGGTAATGAAAAACTGTTTTTT. It codes for CASRSRGPGNEKLFF.

The chain is built from TRBV4-2 and TRBJ2-3, with D possibly being TRBD2 (6 bases). V was pared by 3 bases and J by 2 bases, with 9 bases between. The CDR3 totals 14 residues. Germline values: CDR1 LGHNA, CDR2 YNFKEQ. This chain's CDR3 is CASSHRENTDTQYF. Here the CDR3 DNA reads TGTGCCAGCAGCCACCGGGAGAACACAGATACGCAGTATTTT.